Here is one T cell receptor beta chain with its context. These data originate in a study of blood T cell repertoires in COVID-19. Authors' methods: Nucleated cell counts were estimated from reference gene primer amplification. The table came from immunoSEQ multiplex PCR; TCRdb's copy has only in-frame clones and leaves some out. The V and J calls and clone size were taken over from that table, and D and trimming were inferred from the DNA. The sample lists nearly 350,000 clones, over 70% occurring once. The V gene lost 11 bases and the J gene lost 2 bases, with 16 bases spanning the gap. Germline V CDR1 and CDR2: ENHRY, SYGVKD. The CDR3 runs 14 residues.

This chain connects TRBV10-3 to TRBJ1-5; D ambiguous. This receptor was obtained from a man aged 25 to 40 with active or convalescent COVID-19. Input material: peripheral blood. The DNA for the CDR3 is TGTGCCGTAGACCCGTCCGGAGGCAATCAGCCCCAGCATTTT. It encodes CAVDPSGGNQPQHF.